The next 8 T cell receptor beta chains were all read from a single sample in a study of T cell responses to AZD1222 COVID-19 vaccine. This table comes from immunoSEQ multiplex PCR, and its TCRdb copy is limited to in-frame clones, with some not included. The sample has 45,000 or so clones, around 80% seen once. Sequencing was performed on peripheral blood, taken on day 0 of AZD1222 vaccination. Receptors were obtained from an adult in good health.

The chain carries TRBV3-1 (or the pseudogene TRBV3-2) and TRBJ2-5; 7 bases are a match to TRBD2. The CDR3 contains 16 residues. The V segment lost 4 bases and the J segment 1 base; nucleotides outside the gene matches: 9. Germline V gene lookup returns CDR1 LGHDT and CDR2 YNNKEL (reference sequence). CDR3 loop: CASSRASGVFQETQYF. Written as DNA, the CDR3 is TGTGCCAGCAGCCGGGCGAGCGGGGTGTTCCAAGAGACCCAGTACTTC.

The V call is TRBV7-8, the J call TRBJ2-7; D is undetermined. Germline CDR1 reads SGHVS; CDR2 reads FQNEAQ. Trimming removed 5 bases from V and 0 bases from J, with 11 bases in between. CDR3 length: 14 amino acids. CDR3 protein: CASSKGMSSYEQYF. The CDR3, as DNA: TGTGCCAGCAGCAAAGGAATGAGCTCCTACGAGCAGTACTTC.

The chain uses TRBV28 and TRBJ1-1; 10 bases fit TRBD1. Trimming at V came to 4 bases and at J to 4 bases, leaving 3 bases not matched to a gene. CDR3 length equals 14 residues. Germline V gene data show CDR1 as MDHEN and CDR2 as SYDVKM. CDR3 sequence (DNA): TGTGCCAGCAGTTCGTGGACAGGGGGCACTGAAGCTTTCTTT. Translation gives CASSSWTGGTEAFF.

This clone came up once. CDR3 coding DNA: TGTGCCAGAAGCCGGGGCAGGGGGATTAAAAAACTGTTTTTT. Protein: CARSRGRGIKKLFF. This chain uses TRBV5-3 with TRBJ1-4; TRBD1 aligns across 7 bases. TRBV5-3 is marked as an open reading frame, function uncertain. The CDR3 runs to 14 residues. Germline trimming cut 4 bases from V and 9 bases from J; bases unmatched to any gene: 9.

The chain is built from TRBV11-2 and TRBJ2-5; D is perhaps TRBD1 (6 bases). This CDR3 region has 15 residues. The germline CDR1 and CDR2 sequences are SGHAT and FQNNGV. V was trimmed by 4 bases and J by 7 bases, leaving 19 bases between them. The CDR3 region is CASSSIIRGTRTQYF. The DNA for the CDR3 is TGTGCCAGCAGCTCAATAATCAGGGGAACAAGGACCCAGTACTTC.

The V gene is TRBV28, the J gene TRBJ2-1; D gene ambiguous. Trimming took off 4 bases at V and 0 bases at J, with 13 bases between the two ends. This CDR3 comprises 16 residues. Per the germline V gene, CDR1 is MDHEN and CDR2 is SYDVKM. The CDR3 nucleotides read TGTGCCAGCAGTTCCCGGAAGGGCCGCTCCTACAATGAGCAGTTCTTC. Translated, it gives CASSSRKGRSYNEQFF.

This chain connects TRBV15 to TRBJ1-3; possible D gene TRBD1, 5 bases. The CDR3 has 13 residues. Germline CDR1 and CDR2: LNHNV and YYDKDF (reference sequence). Trimming cost V 9 bases and J 5 bases, with 14 bases left between them. The CDR3 nucleotides read TGTGCCACGGGGTCGGGGGGAAGAAACACCATATATTTT. Its protein is CATGSGGRNTIYF.

The chain joins TRBV6-5 to TRBJ1-2, with D unclear. This CDR3 is 13 amino acids long. The germline V gene has CDR1 MNHEY and CDR2 SVGAGI. V gave up 2 bases and J gave up 1 base, with 5 bases separating them. CDR3 sequence (DNA): TGTGCCAGCAGTTACGAGAGTAACTATGGCTACACCTTC. It translates to CASSYESNYGYTF.